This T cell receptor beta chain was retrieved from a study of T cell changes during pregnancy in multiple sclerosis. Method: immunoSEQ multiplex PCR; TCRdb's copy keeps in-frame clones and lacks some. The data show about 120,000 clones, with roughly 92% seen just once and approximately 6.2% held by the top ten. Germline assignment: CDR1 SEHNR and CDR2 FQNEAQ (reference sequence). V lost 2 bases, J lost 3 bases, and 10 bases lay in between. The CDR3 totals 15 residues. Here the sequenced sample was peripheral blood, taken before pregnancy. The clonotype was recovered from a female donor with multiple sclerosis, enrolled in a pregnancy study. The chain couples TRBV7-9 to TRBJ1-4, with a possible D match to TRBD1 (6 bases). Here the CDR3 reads CASSLTGQANEKLFF. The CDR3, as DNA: TGTGCCAGCAGCTTAACAGGGCAGGCTAATGAAAAACTGTTTTTT.